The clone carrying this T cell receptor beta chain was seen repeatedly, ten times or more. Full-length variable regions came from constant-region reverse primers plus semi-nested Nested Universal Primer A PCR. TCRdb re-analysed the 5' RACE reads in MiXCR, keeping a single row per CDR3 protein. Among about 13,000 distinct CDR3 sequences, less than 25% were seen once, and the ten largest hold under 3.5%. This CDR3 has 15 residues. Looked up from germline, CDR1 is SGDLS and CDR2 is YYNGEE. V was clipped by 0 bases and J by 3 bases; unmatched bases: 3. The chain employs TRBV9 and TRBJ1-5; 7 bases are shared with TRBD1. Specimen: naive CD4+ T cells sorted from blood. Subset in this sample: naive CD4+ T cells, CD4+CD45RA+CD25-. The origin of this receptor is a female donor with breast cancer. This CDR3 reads CASSVDGQDNQPQHF. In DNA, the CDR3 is TGTGCCAGCAGCGTAGATGGACAGGACAATCAGCCCCAGCATTTT. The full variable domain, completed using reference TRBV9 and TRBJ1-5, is DSGVTQTPKHLITATGQRVTLRCSPRSGDLSVYWYQQSLDQGLQFLIQYYNGEERAKGNILERFSAQQFPDLHSELNLSSLELGDSALYFCASSVDGQDNQPQHFGDGTRLSIL.